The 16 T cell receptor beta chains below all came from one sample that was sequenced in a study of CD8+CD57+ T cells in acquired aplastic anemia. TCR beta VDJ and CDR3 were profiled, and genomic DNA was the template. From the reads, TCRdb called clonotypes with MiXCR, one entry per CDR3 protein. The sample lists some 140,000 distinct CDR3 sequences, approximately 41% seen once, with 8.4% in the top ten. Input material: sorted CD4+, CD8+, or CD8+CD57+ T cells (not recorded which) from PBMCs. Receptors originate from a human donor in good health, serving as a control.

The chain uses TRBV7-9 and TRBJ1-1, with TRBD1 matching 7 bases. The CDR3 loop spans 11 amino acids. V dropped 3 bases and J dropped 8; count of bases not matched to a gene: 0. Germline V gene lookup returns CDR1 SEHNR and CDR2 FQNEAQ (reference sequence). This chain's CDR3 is CASSLDREAFF. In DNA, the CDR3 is TGTGCCAGCAGCTTGGACAGGGAAGCTTTCTTT.

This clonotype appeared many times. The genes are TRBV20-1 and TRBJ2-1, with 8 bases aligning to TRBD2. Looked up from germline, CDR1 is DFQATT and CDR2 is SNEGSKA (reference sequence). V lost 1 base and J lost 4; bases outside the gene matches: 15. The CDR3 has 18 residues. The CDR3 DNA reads TGCAGTGCTAGAGTAGGCAGTCCGGGACTAGGTCCGTACAATGAGCAGTTCTTC. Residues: CSARVGSPGLGPYNEQFF.

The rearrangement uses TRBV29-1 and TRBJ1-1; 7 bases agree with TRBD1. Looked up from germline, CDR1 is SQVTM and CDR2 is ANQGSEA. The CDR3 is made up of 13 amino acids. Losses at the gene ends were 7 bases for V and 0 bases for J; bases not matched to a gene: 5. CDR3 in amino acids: CSDGQVLNTEAFF. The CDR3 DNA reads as TGCAGCGACGGACAGGTCTTGAACACTGAAGCTTTCTTT.

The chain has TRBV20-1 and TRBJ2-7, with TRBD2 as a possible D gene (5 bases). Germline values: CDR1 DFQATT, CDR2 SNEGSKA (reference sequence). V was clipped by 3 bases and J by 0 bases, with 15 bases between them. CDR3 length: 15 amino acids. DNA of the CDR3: TGCAGTGCTAGTCCCGCGGGTTCGAGCTCCTACGAGCAGTACTTC. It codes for CSASPAGSSSYEQYF.

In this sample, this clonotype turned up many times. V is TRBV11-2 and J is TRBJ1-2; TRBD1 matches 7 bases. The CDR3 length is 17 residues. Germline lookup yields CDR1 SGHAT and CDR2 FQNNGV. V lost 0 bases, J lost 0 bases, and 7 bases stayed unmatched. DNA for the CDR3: TGTGCCAGCAGCTTAGATGGGACAGCCTTTACTAACTATGGCTACACCTTC. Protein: CASSLDGTAFTNYGYTF.

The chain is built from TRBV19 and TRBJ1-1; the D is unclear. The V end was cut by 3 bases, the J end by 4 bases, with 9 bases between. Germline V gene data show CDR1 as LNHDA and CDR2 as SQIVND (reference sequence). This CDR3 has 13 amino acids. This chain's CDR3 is CASSIVSGTEAFF. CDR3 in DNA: TGTGCCAGTAGTATCGTGTCGGGCACTGAAGCTTTCTTT.

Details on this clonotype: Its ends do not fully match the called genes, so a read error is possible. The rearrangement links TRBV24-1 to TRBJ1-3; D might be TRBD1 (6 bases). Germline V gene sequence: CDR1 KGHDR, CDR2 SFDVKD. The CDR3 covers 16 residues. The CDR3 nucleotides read TGCGCCAGCAGCCATAGAAAGACAGGCTCTGGAAACACCATATATTTT. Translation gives CASSHRKTGSGNTIYF.

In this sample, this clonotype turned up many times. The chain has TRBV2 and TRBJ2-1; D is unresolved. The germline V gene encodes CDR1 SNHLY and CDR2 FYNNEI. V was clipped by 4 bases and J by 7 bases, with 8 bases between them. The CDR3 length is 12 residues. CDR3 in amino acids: CASSVGPNEQFF. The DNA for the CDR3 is TGTGCCAGCAGTGTAGGCCCGAATGAGCAGTTCTTC.

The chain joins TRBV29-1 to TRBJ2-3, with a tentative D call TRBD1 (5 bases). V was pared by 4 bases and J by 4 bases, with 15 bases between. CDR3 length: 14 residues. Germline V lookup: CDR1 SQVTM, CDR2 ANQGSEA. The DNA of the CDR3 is TGCAGCGTTGGGACACCTCATGGCGCAGATACGCAGTATTTT. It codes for CSVGTPHGADTQYF.

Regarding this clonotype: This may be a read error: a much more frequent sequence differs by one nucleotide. Written as DNA, the CDR3 is TGTGCCAGCAGCTTAGGGGGGACTAGCGAGAGGGAGACCCAGTACTTC. Its protein product is CASSLGGTSERETQYF. V gene TRBV7-8 combines with J gene TRBJ2-5, with 10 positions matching TRBD2. The CDR3 extends over 16 amino acids. V lost 1 base, J lost 5 bases, and 7 bases stayed unmatched. Germline loops: CDR1 SGHVS, CDR2 FQNEAQ.

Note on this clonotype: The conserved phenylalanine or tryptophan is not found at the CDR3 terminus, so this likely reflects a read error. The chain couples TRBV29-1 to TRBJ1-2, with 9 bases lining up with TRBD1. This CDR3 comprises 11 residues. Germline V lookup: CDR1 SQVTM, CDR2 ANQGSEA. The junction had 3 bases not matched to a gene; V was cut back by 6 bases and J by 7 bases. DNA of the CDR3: TGCAGCGTATGGGACAGGGTTGGCTACACCCTC. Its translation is CSVWDRVGYTL.

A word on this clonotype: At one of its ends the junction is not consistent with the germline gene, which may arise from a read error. CDR3 residues: CATSPSSGEALF. In DNA form, the CDR3 reads TGTGCCACCAGCCCCTCGTCCGGTGAAGCTCTCTTT. The chain employs TRBV15 and TRBJ1-1; D gene uncertain. CDR3 length: 12 amino acids. Germline CDR1 reads LNHNV; CDR2 reads YYDKDF (reference sequence).

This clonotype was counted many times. The CDR3 here is CSARGGGLSYNEQFF. CDR3 nucleotides: TGCAGTGCTAGAGGCGGGGGACTCTCCTACAATGAGCAGTTCTTC. The gene calls are TRBV20-1 and TRBJ2-1, with 7 bases aligning to TRBD2. This CDR3 has 15 amino acids. Germline V gene sequence: CDR1 DFQATT, CDR2 SNEGSKA (reference sequence). J lost 0 bases, V lost 1 base, and 3 bases had no gene match.

This CDR3 is CSVGITGSADTQYF. The CDR3 DNA is TGCAGCGTTGGGATCACAGGGAGCGCAGATACGCAGTATTTT. The chain is built from TRBV29-1 and TRBJ2-3, with a weak D call TRBD1 (6 bases). CDR3 size: 14 residues. Germline CDR1 reads SQVTM; CDR2 reads ANQGSEA. Between the trimmed V and J ends, which lost 4 bases and 4 bases, there was a span of 15 bases.

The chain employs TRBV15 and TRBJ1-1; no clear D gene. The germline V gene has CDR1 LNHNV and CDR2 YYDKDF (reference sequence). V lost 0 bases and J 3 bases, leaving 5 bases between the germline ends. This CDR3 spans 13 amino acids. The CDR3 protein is CATSRDKDTEAFF. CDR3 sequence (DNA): TGTGCCACCAGCAGAGATAAGGACACTGAAGCTTTCTTT.

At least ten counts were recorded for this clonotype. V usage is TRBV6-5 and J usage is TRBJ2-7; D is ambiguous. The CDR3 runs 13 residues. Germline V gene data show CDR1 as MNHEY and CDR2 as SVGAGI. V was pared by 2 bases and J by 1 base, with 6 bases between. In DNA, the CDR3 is TGTGCCAGCAGTTACCAGTCTTCCTACGAGCAGTACTTC. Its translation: CASSYQSSYEQYF.